Reported below is one T cell receptor beta chain. Its antigen remains unknown. Treatment denoted: roughly 19 received Ad26.COV2.S at low or high dose, single or two shots; several received placebo; per-sample allocation not given. The investigators took samples on day 63 after the first vaccine or placebo injection. The sample came from a Boston adult aged 18-55 years. As its vector, the vaccine had Ad26, which expressed Wuhan-strain SARS-CoV-2 spike. This entry comes from a study of Ad26.COV2.S vaccination and SARS-CoV-2 variants. The study's findings and limits: Total T cell responses, in the TCR breadth and depth analyses, may have been underestimated. Placebo recipients had lower spike-specific TCR breadth than vaccine recipients.

The CDR3 runs 14 residues. Trimming removed 6 bases at V and 0 bases at J, with 9 bases between. Per the germline V gene, CDR1 is LNHDA and CDR2 is SQIVND (reference sequence). Produced via immunoSEQ multiplex PCR; TCRdb's table is partial and in-frame only. The sample has about 480,000 clones, approximately 90% seen once. The receptor was isolated from a person between 18 and 65 years old who received the Ad26.COV2.S COVID-19 vaccine or a placebo. The chain joins TRBV19 to TRBJ1-3, with no clear D. The specimen was peripheral blood, collected in a trial of Ad26.COV2.S vaccine versus placebo. The CDR3 here is CASRIGSSGNTIYF. The CDR3, as DNA: TGTGCCAGTAGGATCGGGAGCTCTGGAAACACCATATATTTT. Full variable domain (missing parts from reference TRBV19 and TRBJ1-3): DGGITQSPKYLFRKEGQNVTLSCEQNLNHDAMYWYRQDPGQGLRLIYYSQIVNDFQKGDIAEGYSVSREKKESFPLTVTSAQKNPTAFYLCASRIGSSGNTIYFGEGSWLTVV.